A single sample gave rise to the 29 T cell receptor beta chains below, sequenced in a study of cytomegalovirus exposure and HLA in healthy donors. PCR employed 60 Vbeta and 13 Jbeta primers. Profiled with immunoSEQ multiplex PCR; TCRdb holds only in-frame clones, not every one. Of about 93,000 clones in the sample, 70% to 85% were seen once. Sequencing input: PBMCs. The receptors originated from a man in his fifties in good health and CMV-seronegative.

This clone is a singleton in its sample. V usage is TRBV10-3 and J usage is TRBJ2-2, with 8 bases fitting TRBD2. V was clipped by 5 bases and J by 5 bases; unmatched bases: 10. CDR1 and CDR2 (germline): ENHRY, SYGVKD. This CDR3 is built from 16 residues. This chain's CDR3 is CAISPRTSPVTGELFF. CDR3 coding DNA: TGTGCCATCAGTCCAAGGACTAGCCCCGTTACCGGGGAGCTGTTTTTT.

The chain carries TRBV28 and TRBJ2-1; 7 bases are shared with TRBD2. The CDR3 runs 16 residues. The germline V gene has CDR1 MDHEN and CDR2 SYDVKM. With V trimmed by 5 bases and J by 2 bases, 9 bases remained unmatched. The CDR3 loop is CASSRTSDGTYNEQFF. In nucleotides, the CDR3 is TGTGCCAGCAGTCGAACTAGCGATGGCACCTACAATGAGCAGTTCTTC.

This clone was counted once. The J gene is TRBJ2-1, the V gene TRBV2, with 8 bases identical to TRBD2. Per germline, CDR1 SNHLY and CDR2 FYNNEI. The CDR3 contains 17 residues. V lost 6 bases and J lost 9; bases outside the gene matches: 19. In DNA form, the CDR3 reads TGTGCCAGCAGATCCCCCCGGACCAGCGGGAGAAGGGGTGAGCAGTTCTTC. Protein: CASRSPRTSGRRGEQFF.

In this sample, this clone turned up a few times. The chain carries TRBV28 and TRBJ2-7; weak D call: TRBD2 (5 bases). The V end was cut by 3 bases, the J end by 2 bases, with 17 bases between. CDR1 is MDHEN, CDR2 SYDVKM, per germline. The CDR3 spans 16 residues. The CDR3 is CASSFSLVLVTYEQYF. In DNA, the CDR3 is TGTGCCAGCAGTTTCTCTCTAGTACTAGTAACCTACGAGCAGTACTTC.

The chain employs TRBV7-3 and TRBJ2-3; TRBD2 matches 15 bases. Trimming cost V 4 bases and J 3 bases; bases outside gene matches: 11. The germline CDR1 and CDR2 sequences are SGHTA and FQGTGA. CDR3 length: 19 amino acids. The CDR3 nucleotides are TGTGCCAGCAGCTCCATACCGGGACTAGCGGGAGGTGTGACAGATACGCAGTATTTT. Translating it yields CASSSIPGLAGGVTDTQYF.

The genes are TRBV4-3 and TRBJ2-1, with 8 bases fitting TRBD2. The length of the CDR3 is 15 residues. The ends lost 1 base at V and 3 bases at J; junction bases unmatched: 2. Germline CDR1 and CDR2: LGHNA and YSLEER. The CDR3 nucleotides read TGCGCCAGCAGCCAAGGGAGCGGGGGCTACAATGAGCAGTTCTTC. As protein: CASSQGSGGYNEQFF.

There are a few counts of this clone. This rearrangement joins TRBV28 to TRBJ2-5; 11 bases match TRBD2. J was trimmed by 2 bases and V by 6 bases; bases with no gene match: 20. This CDR3 is 20 amino acids long. The V gene's germline CDR1 is MDHEN and CDR2 SYDVKM. The CDR3 coding sequence is TGTGCCAGCAGCTGGGACCCTCGAACCGGGACTAGCGGTCCGCAAGAGACCCAGTACTTC. Translation: CASSWDPRTGTSGPQETQYF. Full variable domain (outside the CDR3, taken from reference TRBV28 and TRBJ2-5): DVKVTQSSRYLVKRTGEKVFLECVQDMDHENMFWYRQDPGLGLRLIYFSYDVKMKEKGDIPEGYSVSREKKERFSLILESASTNQTSMYLCASSWDPRTGTSGPQETQYFGPGTRLLVL.

The chain joins TRBV9 to TRBJ1-1; 9 bases match TRBD1. The J segment lost 0 bases and the V segment lost 4 bases, leaving 10 bases of the junction unmatched. Germline CDR1 SGDLS, CDR2 YYNGEE. CDR3 length equals 17 residues. The CDR3 is CASSPLGQGYMNTEAFF. The DNA for the CDR3 is TGTGCCAGCAGCCCCTTGGGACAGGGCTACATGAACACTGAAGCTTTCTTT.

A word on this clone: The germline gene is not matched at one end of the junction; a read error may be the cause. The chain carries TRBV5-1 and TRBJ2-4; TRBD2 aligns across 7 bases. The CDR3 contains 14 residues. CDR1 and CDR2 from the germline V gene are SGHRS and YFSETQ. CDR3 coding DNA: TGCGCCCGCAGCTTGGTCAGCGCGGGGGACATTCAGTACTTC. Its protein product is CARSLVSAGDIQYF. Drawing the rest from reference TRBV5-1 and TRBJ2-4, the complete variable domain is KAGVTQTPRYLIKTRGQQVTLSCSPISGHRSVSWYQQTPGQGLQFLFEYFSETQRNKGNFPGRFSGRQFSNSRSEMNVSTLELGDSALYLCARSLVSAGDIQYFGAGTRLSVL.

This sequence joins TRBV2 and TRBJ2-5; D gene ambiguous. Germline V gives CDR1 SNHLY, CDR2 FYNNEI. The CDR3 extends over 11 amino acids. CDR3 nucleotides: TGTGCTAACGCCCAGCAAGAGACCCAGTACTTC. This encodes CANAQQETQYF. Filled out from reference TRBV2 and TRBJ2-5, the complete variable domain reads EPEVTQTPSHQVTQMGQEVILRCVPISNHLYFYWYRQILGQKVEFLVSFYNNEISEKSEIFDDQFSVERPDGSNFTLKIRSTKLEDSAMYFCANAQQETQYFGPGTRLLVL.

The chain combines TRBV29-1 with TRBJ2-3, with 14 bases lining up with TRBD2. V was clipped by 6 bases and J by 3 bases; unmatched bases: 5. CDR1 and CDR2 (germline): SQVTM, ANQGSEA. The CDR3 is 15 amino acids. This CDR3 is CSVGTSGSVTDTQYF. DNA for the CDR3: TGCAGCGTGGGGACTAGCGGGAGTGTAACAGATACGCAGTATTTT.

The chain recombines TRBV7-2 with TRBJ1-5; D is uncertain. V lost 0 bases to trimming and J lost 5 bases, with 11 bases between them. CDR1 and CDR2 (germline): SGHTA, FQGNSA. The CDR3 loop spans 15 amino acids. The CDR3: CASSLALTGYQPQHF. The CDR3 DNA sequence: TGTGCCAGCAGCTTAGCCTTAACGGGGTATCAGCCCCAGCATTTT.

This clone occurred a few times. The V and J genes are TRBV13 and TRBJ2-5; maybe TRBD2 (6 bases). The germline gives CDR1 PRHDT, CDR2 FYEKMQ (reference sequence). Trimming removed 3 bases at V and 0 bases at J, with 17 bases between. The CDR3 has 17 amino acids. CDR3 in DNA: TGTGCCAGCAGCTTTCGTTCGGGTAGCGGAAACCAAGAGACCCAGTACTTC. Translated, it gives CASSFRSGSGNQETQYF.

The chain is built from TRBV7-9 and TRBJ2-5; tentatively, D is TRBD2 (6 bases). The V and J ends lost 5 bases and 6 bases respectively, with 13 bases between them. Germline CDR1 is SEHNR and CDR2 is FQNEAQ (reference sequence). The CDR3 sequence is 13 residues long. The CDR3 sequence is CASSKEEGQTQYF. CDR3 nucleotides: TGTGCCAGCAGCAAAGAGGAGGGGCAGACCCAGTACTTC.

This clone was counted only a few times. The chain is built from TRBV6-4 and TRBJ2-1, with D possibly being TRBD1 (5 bases). The ends were cut back, 3 bases at V and 6 bases at J, with 12 bases in the middle. Looked up from germline, CDR1 is MRHNA and CDR2 is SNTAGT. The CDR3 covers 14 residues. As DNA, the CDR3 is TGTGCCAGCAGTGAAAACCAGGGTGGCAATGAGCAGTTCTTC. It specifies CASSENQGGNEQFF.

This chain uses TRBV2 with TRBJ2-5, with D perhaps TRBD1 (5 bases). Trimming removed 7 bases from V and 0 bases from J, with 18 bases in between. The CDR3 consists of 16 residues. Germline values: CDR1 SNHLY, CDR2 FYNNEI. CDR3 sequence: CASTDPRVSHQETQYF. CDR3 coding DNA: TGTGCCAGCACCGACCCCAGGGTCTCCCACCAAGAGACCCAGTACTTC. Full variable domain (remainder filled in from reference TRBV2 and TRBJ2-5): EPEVTQTPSHQVTQMGQEVILRCVPISNHLYFYWYRQILGQKVEFLVSFYNNEISEKSEIFDDQFSVERPDGSNFTLKIRSTKLEDSAMYFCASTDPRVSHQETQYFGPGTRLLVL.

This chain uses TRBV9 with TRBJ2-7; D might be TRBD2 (5 bases). V was pared by 0 bases and J by 5 bases, with 9 bases between. The CDR3 is 13 amino acids. Looked up from germline, CDR1 is SGDLS and CDR2 is YYNGEE. The CDR3 DNA reads TGTGCCAGCAGCGTAGTGGGAGATAACGAGCAGTACTTC. It specifies CASSVVGDNEQYF.

The chain joins TRBV12-1 to TRBJ2-3; the D call of TRBD1 is as the table states it, not checked on the DNA. TRBV12-1 is tagged as a pseudogene. This CDR3 comprises 17 residues. The CDR3 reads CASSLSPCTAVTDTQYF. Written as DNA, the CDR3 is TGTGCCAGCAGCTTGTCCCCTTGCACAGCTGTCACAGATACGCAGTATTTT.

The chain couples TRBV15 to TRBJ2-2, with 11 bases that match TRBD2. V dropped 4 bases and J dropped 1; count of bases not matched to a gene: 2. The CDR3 is 16 amino acids. Germline CDR1 LNHNV, CDR2 YYDKDF (reference sequence). This CDR3 is CATSTLAGGNTGELFF. In nucleotides, the CDR3 is TGTGCCACCAGCACGCTAGCGGGAGGGAACACCGGGGAGCTGTTTTTT.

This chain links TRBV5-1 with TRBJ2-7; 7 bases match TRBD1. Germline V CDR1 and CDR2: SGHRS, YFSETQ. J gave up 0 bases and V 0 bases, and 3 bases lay outside the gene matches. This CDR3 region has 15 residues. The CDR3 spells CASSLGGQHSYEQYF. The CDR3 coding sequence is TGCGCCAGCAGCTTGGGGGGACAGCACTCCTACGAGCAGTACTTC.

The genes are TRBV9 and TRBJ1-2; tentatively, D is TRBD1 (5 bases). CDR1 is SGDLS and CDR2 is YYNGEE in the germline V gene. The ends were cut back, 0 bases at V and 8 bases at J, with 17 bases in the middle. This CDR3 contains 15 residues. For the CDR3, the DNA is TGTGCCAGCAGCGTAGGGGTGGGGCCCAATGGGGGCTACACCTTC. This codes for CASSVGVGPNGGYTF. Complete variable domain (other parts from reference TRBV9 and TRBJ1-2): DSGVTQTPKHLITATGQRVTLRCSPRSGDLSVYWYQQSLDQGLQFLIQYYNGEERAKGNILERFSAQQFPDLHSELNLSSLELGDSALYFCASSVGVGPNGGYTFGSGTRLTVV.

This clone showed up just once. The chain employs TRBV11-3 and TRBJ2-2; D perhaps matches TRBD2 (5 bases). This CDR3 has 14 amino acids. Deletions cut 5 bases from V and 2 bases from J, with 9 bases between. Germline loops: CDR1 SGHNT, CDR2 YENEEA. The CDR3 protein is CASSLDYNTGELFF. For the CDR3, the DNA is TGTGCCAGCAGCCTCGACTACAACACCGGGGAGCTGTTTTTT.

The chain links TRBV10-3 to TRBJ1-4; D is possibly TRBD1 (6 bases). Trimming pared 2 bases from V and 6 bases from J, leaving 10 bases between. The CDR3 runs to 14 residues. Germline loops: CDR1 ENHRY, CDR2 SYGVKD. For the CDR3, the DNA is TGTGCCATCAGTGAGCGGGGGGCGGATGAAAAACTGTTTTTT. Its translation is CAISERGADEKLFF.

This chain connects TRBV15 to TRBJ2-5, with D hard to call. Trimming pared 1 base from V and 5 bases from J, leaving 17 bases between. The CDR3 spans 16 residues. Germline V CDR1 and CDR2: LNHNV, YYDKDF (reference sequence). CDR3: CATSRGEAVPGETQYF. For the CDR3, the DNA is TGTGCCACCAGCAGAGGAGAGGCGGTCCCTGGGGAGACCCAGTACTTC.

This clone was found once. V and J are TRBV5-1 and TRBJ2-2; TRBD2 agrees at 9 bases. J gave up 3 bases and V 4 bases, and 7 bases lay outside the gene matches. Germline assignment: CDR1 SGHRS and CDR2 YFSETQ. The CDR3 loop spans 16 amino acids. The CDR3 DNA follows: TGCGCCAGCAGCAGCTTAGCGGGAGAGGACACCGGGGAGCTGTTTTTT. It is translated as CASSSLAGEDTGELFF. The full variable domain, its missing parts supplied by reference TRBV5-1 and TRBJ2-2, is KAGVTQTPRYLIKTRGQQVTLSCSPISGHRSVSWYQQTPGQGLQFLFEYFSETQRNKGNFPGRFSGRQFSNSRSEMNVSTLELGDSALYLCASSSLAGEDTGELFFGEGSRLTVL.

The chain joins TRBV5-8 to TRBJ1-2; a possible D gene is TRBD1 (5 bases). The CDR3 loop spans 15 amino acids. Trimming stripped 4 bases from V and 0 bases from J, with 13 bases between. Germline V CDR1 and CDR2: SGHTS, YDEGEE. Here the CDR3 reads CASSRNRDSNYGYTF. The CDR3 DNA follows: TGTGCCAGCAGCCGGAACCGGGACTCTAACTATGGCTACACCTTC.

The chain joins TRBV28 to TRBJ1-5; 7 bases line up with TRBD1. This CDR3 has 14 residues. Germline CDR1 MDHEN, CDR2 SYDVKM. V lost 6 bases and J lost 5; bases outside the gene matches: 7. CDR3 nucleotide sequence: TGTGCCAGCAGCCTACAGGGGTTAGATCAGCCCCAGCATTTT. This encodes CASSLQGLDQPQHF.

This chain links TRBV9 with TRBJ2-5, with a weak D call TRBD1 (6 bases). Germline V gives CDR1 SGDLS, CDR2 YYNGEE. The CDR3 covers 16 residues. V was pared by 0 bases and J by 4 bases, with 16 bases between. The CDR3 region has the DNA TGTGCCAGCAGCGTAGATGTGGGGGCTCAGGGAGAGACCCAGTACTTC. Translated, it gives CASSVDVGAQGETQYF. The entire variable domain, with the rest obtained from reference TRBV9 and TRBJ2-5, is as follows: DSGVTQTPKHLITATGQRVTLRCSPRSGDLSVYWYQQSLDQGLQFLIQYYNGEERAKGNILERFSAQQFPDLHSELNLSSLELGDSALYFCASSVDVGAQGETQYFGPGTRLLVL.

The V gene is TRBV6-6, the J gene TRBJ1-2; 10 positions match TRBD1. The V and J ends lost 6 bases and 8 bases, in that order; junction bases with no gene match: 9. Germline lookup yields CDR1 MNHNY and CDR2 SVGAGI (reference sequence). This CDR3 is built from 14 residues. The CDR3 loop is CASSLDRGVQGYTF. CDR3 bases: TGTGCCAGCAGCCTGGACAGGGGGGTGCAGGGCTACACCTTC.